This T cell receptor (beta chain) came from a study of human T cells and chemical hapten exposure (dated by TCRdb to about 2021). As for the study more broadly: Libraries were pooled for sequencing, and per-sample TCR yields varied mainly because of small differences in library volumes within the pool. This study followed changes in the peripheral blood TCR repertoire in vivo during primary and secondary sensitization of alopecia patients to the hapten diphenylcyclopropenone (DPC). The study at large found these results: Repeated subsampling changed both the strength of the expansion versus patch-test correlation and the threshold at which the correlation became significant. No change with DPC sensitization was found in the number of TCRs above 1 in 1000 frequency, and no evidence of global repertoire structure alterations was found.

Library preparation attached unique molecular identifiers to individual cDNA molecules for quantitative, reproducible TCR counting. From each blood RNA sample, both TCR alpha and TCR beta chains were sequenced. The authors' analysis ran thus. Samples had a median of 95,638 TCRs, with a range from roughly 23,224 to 750,000. V, J and CDR3 annotation of the TCR reads was performed with the Decombinator software suite. Every sample was subsampled to the same number of TCRs (28,000) for the PS versus PT1 abundance plots. Expanded TCRs were defined as absent before sensitization and observed at least eight times at the 2-week time point. TCRdb trimmed the raw reads at Q25, called clones with MiXCR and kept productive beta chains. Each entry merges the rows of one CDR3 protein and shows their most common DNA and genes. In this record, the V and J calls reflect TCRdb's handling and not the investigators' own analysis. Recorded for this sample are about 120,000 distinct CDR3 sequences; approximately 9.3% of them occurred a single time. The ten largest clones take up 1.2% to 1.5% of the sample.

V trim: 5 bases; J trim: 2 bases; unmatched bases: 6. The germline V gene (reference sequence) sets CDR1 to SEHNR and CDR2 to FQNEAQ. Including cysteine and phenylalanine, the CDR3 has 16 amino acids. Only the CDR3 DNA is retained, 48 bases long and in frame from the first base. Unfractionated whole blood was collected in Tempus Blood RNA tubes, and total RNA was extracted from that blood. As TCR sequencing controls, 4 or 5 healthy volunteers were used, with blood taken at day 0, 2 weeks and 6 weeks. On this clonotype: Its antigen is not yet known. Base qualities were left out, and no much larger clone turns up one base away.

The chain joins TRBV7-9 to TRBJ2-5; the junction holds 12 bases that match TRBD2. Sequenced material: whole blood. The TCR was taken from a human donor in good health. Some clones in this sample may be carry-over from other donors' samples. Donor details come from another sample of the same person, matched by shared clones. For the CDR3, the sequence is CASSPGGLAGQETQYF. The DNA is TGTGCCAGCAGCCCCGGCGGACTAGCGGGGCAAGAGACCCAGTACTTC.